Following are 12 T cell receptor beta chains from one sample sequenced in a study of blood T cell repertoires in COVID-19 (TCRdb year 2020). The library relied on the immunoSEQ multiplex PCR assay. Not all clones reach the TCRdb copy of this immuneACCESS table, which keeps in-frame sequences only. Checked studies attribute under half of the gap to unresolved V genes and leave the rest unexplained. The sample table contains approximately 96,000 clones; only one count was recorded for around 85% of them. The ten largest clones capture around 10% of the sample. Source material: peripheral blood. These receptors were taken from a woman older than 75 with acute or convalescent COVID-19.

The genes are TRBV21-1 and TRBJ2-7; the D segment call TRBD2 is taken from the table without a DNA check. TRBV21-1 is a recognized pseudogene. The CDR3 extends over 15 amino acids. CDR3 DNA: TGTGCCAGCATCACCGGGACTGAGGAATCCTACGAGCAGTACGTC. Protein product: CASITGTEESYEQYV.

For the CDR3, the DNA is TGTGCCAGCAGTTTTACAGTTCTCGGCGCAGGCTACACCTTC. Translating gives CASSFTVLGAGYTF. The chain has TRBV28 and TRBJ1-2; D uncertain. The length of the CDR3 is 14 residues. Looked up from germline, CDR1 is MDHEN and CDR2 is SYDVKM. Trimming removed 3 bases from V and 8 bases from J, with 16 bases in between.

The CDR3 loop reads CASSQGQGDWETQYF. CDR3 DNA sequence: TGTGCCAGCAGCCAAGGGCAGGGTGACTGGGAGACCCAGTACTTC. V is TRBV3-1 (or the pseudogene TRBV3-2) and J is TRBJ2-5; D may be TRBD1 (5 bases). The V gene's germline CDR1 is LGHDT and CDR2 YNNKEL (reference sequence). Trimming removed 1 base from V and 5 bases from J, with 14 bases in between. The CDR3 totals 15 residues.

The chain combines TRBV5-1 with TRBJ1-2; possibly TRBD1 for D (5 bases). Germline V lookup: CDR1 SGHRS, CDR2 YFSETQ. Trimming cost V 5 bases and J 7 bases, with 15 bases left between them. The CDR3 length is 13 residues. The CDR3 DNA reads as TGCGCCAGCAGACGAAACCCAAGGGGTGGCTACACCTTC. Translating it yields CASRRNPRGGYTF.

The genes are TRBV6-6 and TRBJ2-2; no clear D. The germline V gene encodes CDR1 MNHNY and CDR2 SVGAGI (reference sequence). The CDR3 has 14 residues. V gave up 5 bases and J gave up 2 bases, with 9 bases separating them. CDR3 in DNA: TGTGCCAGCAGTACAAACAGTAACACCGGGGAGCTGTTTTTT. Translation: CASSTNSNTGELFF.

The chain carries TRBV5-4 and TRBJ1-1, with unresolved D. CDR1 SGHNT and CDR2 YYREEE come from the germline V gene (reference sequence). The CDR3 extends over 15 amino acids. The ends were cut back, 4 bases at V and 0 bases at J, with 13 bases in the middle. The CDR3 region has the DNA TGTGCCAGCAGCAAGGAGGGTCGCATGAACACTGAAGCTTTCTTT. Translation gives CASSKEGRMNTEAFF.

The V gene is TRBV3-1 (or the pseudogene TRBV3-2), the J gene TRBJ2-3, with TRBD1 identical over 8 bases. Germline V gene lookup returns CDR1 LGHDT and CDR2 YNNKEL (reference sequence). The CDR3 contains 15 residues. J gave up 2 bases and V 4 bases, and 5 bases lay outside the gene matches. The CDR3: CASSLMGQVTDTQYF. For the CDR3, the DNA is TGTGCCAGCAGCCTTATGGGACAGGTCACAGATACGCAGTATTTT.

The rearrangement links TRBV6-5 to TRBJ1-6; 7 nucleotides align to TRBD1. V lost 10 bases to trimming and J lost 0 bases; unmatched junction nucleotides: 6. Looked up from germline, CDR1 is MNHEY and CDR2 is SVGAGI. This CDR3 has 15 amino acids. The CDR3 protein is CATLDRRSYNSPLHF. The CDR3 nucleotides are TGTGCCACCTTGGACAGGCGCTCCTATAATTCACCCCTCCACTTT.

The CDR3 is CASSYLANLGGGRWTEAFF. In DNA, the CDR3 is TGTGCCAGCAGCTACTTAGCTAATCTTGGGGGAGGTCGATGGACTGAAGCTTTCTTT. The rearrangement uses TRBV11-2 and TRBJ1-1; D perhaps matches TRBD1 (5 bases). The CDR3 extends over 19 amino acids. The V end was cut by 4 bases, the J end by 5 bases, with 29 bases between. Germline values: CDR1 SGHAT, CDR2 FQNNGV.

This clone was counted once. The CDR3 is CASRTQGVSYGYTF. The CDR3 bases are TGTGCCAGCCGTACACAGGGGGTCAGCTATGGCTACACCTTC. This chain links TRBV19 with TRBJ1-2; 8 bases agree with TRBD1. The CDR3 runs to 14 residues. Losses at the gene ends were 9 bases for V and 4 bases for J; bases not matched to a gene: 10. The germline V gene encodes CDR1 LNHDA and CDR2 SQIVND (reference sequence).

This chain joins TRBV2 and TRBJ2-5; 10 positions agree with TRBD2. Looked up from germline, CDR1 is SNHLY and CDR2 is FYNNEI. Trimming cost V 10 bases and J 5 bases; bases outside gene matches: 10. This CDR3 comprises 14 residues. CDR3 coding DNA: TGTGCCACTGCTCCACTAGCGGGGAGGGAGACCCAGTACTTC. The encoded protein is CATAPLAGRETQYF. Full variable domain (rest looked up from reference TRBV2 and TRBJ2-5): EPEVTQTPSHQVTQMGQEVILRCVPISNHLYFYWYRQILGQKVEFLVSFYNNEISEKSEIFDDQFSVERPDGSNFTLKIRSTKLEDSAMYFCATAPLAGRETQYFGPGTRLLVL.

The chain has TRBV7-3 and TRBJ1-2, with 10 bases fitting TRBD1. Germline CDR1 reads SGHTA; CDR2 reads FQGTGA. V trimming: 5 bases; J trimming: 7 bases; junction bases outside the gene matches: 4. The CDR3 has 13 residues. The CDR3 spells CASSLGQGGGYTF. Here the CDR3 DNA reads TGTGCCAGCAGCCTAGGACAGGGGGGTGGCTACACCTTC.